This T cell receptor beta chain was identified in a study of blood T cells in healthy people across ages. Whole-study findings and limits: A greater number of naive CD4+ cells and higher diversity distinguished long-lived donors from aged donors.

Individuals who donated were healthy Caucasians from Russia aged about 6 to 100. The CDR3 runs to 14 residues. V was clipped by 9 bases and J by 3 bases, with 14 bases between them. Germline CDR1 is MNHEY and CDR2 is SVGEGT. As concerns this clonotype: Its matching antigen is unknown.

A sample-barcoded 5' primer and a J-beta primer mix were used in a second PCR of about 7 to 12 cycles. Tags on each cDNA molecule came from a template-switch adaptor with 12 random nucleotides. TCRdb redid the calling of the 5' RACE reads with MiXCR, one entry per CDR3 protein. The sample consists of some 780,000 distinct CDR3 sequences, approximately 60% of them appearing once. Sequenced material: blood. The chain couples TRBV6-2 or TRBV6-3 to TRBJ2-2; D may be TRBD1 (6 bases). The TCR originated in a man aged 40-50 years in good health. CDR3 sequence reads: CASRQALDTGELFF. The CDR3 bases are TGTGCCAGTAGACAGGCTCTGGACACCGGGGAGCTGTTTTTT.